This TCR beta chain was retrieved from a study of T cells in localized non-small cell lung cancer. Findings of the study overall: Owing to sequencing of a solitary tumor region, heterogeneity cannot be discounted. Adjacent uninvolved lung had the highest clonality, suggesting focused antigen responses. Detection in adjacent lung was observed for a median roughly 57 of the top 100 tumor clones.

As regards this clone: Its antigen remains unidentified.

TCRdb keeps only in-frame clones here, not all; method: immunoSEQ multiplex PCR. The repertoire holds over 70,000 clones, roughly 93% seen once, with over 4% in the top ten. The CDR3 extends over 15 amino acids. Germline V gene data show CDR1 as MNHEY and CDR2 as SVGAGI. V trimming: 7 bases; J trimming: 5 bases; junction bases outside the gene matches: 13. The chain recombines TRBV6-5 with TRBJ1-2; 7 bases fit TRBD1. The TCR comes from a woman aged 40-75 years with stage II squamous cell lung carcinoma. The source was PBMCs, collected before any cancer treatment. CDR3 residues: CASKISRTGTYGYTF. The CDR3 DNA is TGTGCCAGCAAAATAAGCCGGACAGGAACTTATGGCTACACCTTC.